One sample yielded the 20 T cell receptor beta chains listed below, sequenced in a study of CD8+ T cells in alopecia areata (dated by TCRdb to 2016 to 2019). The treatment or condition label, read with the paper, signifies: oral pan-JAK inhibitor, 5-10 mg twice daily. Library generation was performed with the immunoSEQ multiplex PCR assay. RNA was extracted from all samples and reverse transcribed into cDNA, which served as template for TCR sequencing. TCRdb holds this immuneACCESS table with in-frame rearrangements only. Some clones are missing; in checked studies, unresolved V genes explain under half, and the rest has no known cause. The sample table records 200,000 to 250,000 clones; 30% to 40% of these occur just once. Around 0.48% of the sample goes to the ten largest clones. This specimen consisted of CD4+ T cells sorted from blood, obtained at week 34, from a patient treated with tofacitinib. Every receptor here comes from a human donor with alopecia areata.

The V and J genes are TRBV27 and TRBJ1-5; D ambiguous. The CDR3 runs to 13 residues. Germline lookup yields CDR1 MNHEY and CDR2 SMNVEV (reference sequence). Trimming removed 4 bases at V and 6 bases at J, with 10 bases between. The CDR3 DNA sequence: TGTGCCAGCAGTTCTTTTTTTGGTCAGCCCCAGCATTTT. It specifies CASSSFFGQPQHF.

The genes are TRBV29-1 and TRBJ2-7; 7 bases match TRBD1. Losses at the gene ends were 7 bases for V and 3 bases for J; bases not matched to a gene: 12. CDR1 SQVTM and CDR2 ANQGSEA come from the germline V gene. This CDR3 is built from 14 residues. Here the CDR3 reads CSAKRGPFDYEQYF. Here the CDR3 DNA reads TGCAGCGCCAAGAGGGGGCCTTTTGACTACGAGCAGTACTTC.

This clone appeared a few times. V gene TRBV9 combines with J gene TRBJ1-4, with D hard to call. Germline V gene data show CDR1 as SGDLS and CDR2 as YYNGEE. The CDR3 length is 14 residues. The germline V and J ends were trimmed by 1 base and 11 bases, with 15 bases remaining between them. CDR3 loop: CASSVNDMGLKLFF. Written as DNA, the CDR3 is TGTGCCAGCAGCGTAAACGACATGGGCTTGAAACTGTTTTTT.

The rearrangement links TRBV7-9 to TRBJ1-2; 7 bases match TRBD1. Losses at the gene ends were 1 base for V and 7 bases for J; bases not matched to a gene: 12. From germline, CDR1 is SEHNR and CDR2 FQNEAQ (reference sequence). The CDR3 totals 16 residues. This CDR3 reads CASSLGGDSTIPGYTF. CDR3 bases: TGTGCCAGCAGCTTAGGAGGGGACAGCACGATCCCTGGCTACACCTTC.

This clone was seen a handful of times. This chain connects TRBV6-6 to TRBJ1-6; no reliable D call. Trimming pared 3 bases from V and 10 bases from J, leaving 19 bases between. Germline CDR1 MNHNY, CDR2 SVGAGI (reference sequence). The CDR3 sequence is 16 residues long. In nucleotides, the CDR3 is TGTGCCAGCAGTTATCTTTCAGCGGGCTACGGGTCACCCCTCCACTTT. Translation gives CASSYLSAGYGSPLHF.

This clone was counted ten times or more. The genes are TRBV12-5 and TRBJ2-2; D uncertain. The CDR3 sequence is 12 residues long. The germline gives CDR1 LGHNT, CDR2 FRNRAP. Trimming cost V 6 bases and J 3 bases, with 5 bases left between them. CDR3 sequence: CASGPDTGELFF. The CDR3 DNA reads TGTGCTAGTGGACCTGACACCGGGGAGCTGTTTTTT. Looking up the rest from reference TRBV12-5 and TRBJ2-2 gives the full variable domain: DARVTQTPRHKVTEMGQEVTMRCQPILGHNTVFWYRQTMMQGLELLAYFRNRAPLDDSGMPKDRFSAEMPDATLATLKIQPSEPRDSAVYFCASGPDTGELFFGEGSRLTVL.

This chain joins TRBV6-5 and TRBJ1-1, with D tentatively TRBD1 (5 bases). There are 13 residues in the CDR3. Germline V CDR1 and CDR2: MNHEY, SVGAGI. V lost 5 bases and J 10 bases, leaving 17 bases between the germline ends. The CDR3 bases are TGTGCCAGCAGTCTCGACCAGGGAAGTGGAGCTTTCTTT. This gives the protein CASSLDQGSGAFF.

A few counts support this clone. The chain has TRBV30 and TRBJ2-3; 7 nucleotides align to TRBD2. V shed 0 bases and J 8 bases; nucleotides not matched to a gene: 2. The CDR3 spans 12 residues. Germline V gene sequence: CDR1 GTSNPN, CDR2 SVGIG (reference sequence). CDR3 in DNA: TGTGCCTGGAGTGTAGGGGAGGGTACGCAGTATTTT. It yields the protein CAWSVGEGTQYF.

This chain uses TRBV27 with TRBJ2-3; possibly TRBD1 for D (5 bases). Trimming took 6 bases from V and 5 from J, leaving 18 bases between them. The CDR3 runs 15 residues. Germline V gives CDR1 MNHEY, CDR2 SMNVEV (reference sequence). In DNA, the CDR3 is TGTGCCAGCAGCCAAGGGGTAGCCAAGAGAGATACGCAGTATTTT. Protein: CASSQGVAKRDTQYF.

This chain uses TRBV7-3 with TRBJ2-1; D not certain. The CDR3 has 15 residues. V lost 3 bases, J lost 3 bases, and 12 bases lay in between. Germline assignment: CDR1 SGHTA and CDR2 FQGTGA. CDR3 bases: TGTGCCAGCAGCTTTTACGTCTCCGGCTACAATGAGCAGTTCTTC. It yields the protein CASSFYVSGYNEQFF.

This clone was counted a few times. The J gene is TRBJ2-4, the V gene TRBV2, with D tentatively TRBD1 (7 bases). V lost 6 bases, J lost 0 bases, and 12 bases lay in between. The CDR3 is 15 amino acids. Germline loops: CDR1 SNHLY, CDR2 FYNNEI. The chain's CDR3 is CASRQGGKAKNIQYF. The CDR3 DNA follows: TGTGCCAGCAGGCAGGGGGGAAAAGCCAAAAACATTCAGTACTTC.

Comment on this clone: Other DNA sequences in this sample translate to the same CDR3. The chain joins TRBV5-1 to TRBJ1-1; D gene ambiguous. Trimming shortened V by 0 bases and J by 1 base, and 4 bases separated the two germline ends. Germline V gene sequence: CDR1 SGHRS, CDR2 YFSETQ. The CDR3 spans 13 residues. The CDR3 nucleotides are TGCGCCAGCAGCTTGGAGCAGAACACTGAAGCTTTCTTT. Translated, it gives CASSLEQNTEAFF.

There are many counts of this clone. The chain combines TRBV2 with TRBJ1-4, with D possibly being TRBD1 (5 bases). The CDR3 runs 14 residues. The V and J ends lost 7 bases and 5 bases respectively, with 14 bases between them. Germline values: CDR1 SNHLY, CDR2 FYNNEI. The CDR3 coding sequence is TGTGCCAGCATGTACGGGACCTACAATGAAAAACTGTTTTTT. Protein sequence: CASMYGTYNEKLFF.

This clone was found a few times. The gene calls are TRBV30 and TRBJ2-7; perhaps D is TRBD1 or TRBD2 (6 bases each). The CDR3 has 15 residues. V was clipped by 2 bases and J by 0 bases, with 14 bases between them. CDR1 GTSNPN and CDR2 SVGIG come from the germline V gene (reference sequence). DNA of the CDR3: TGTGCCTGGAGTCGAACCGGGGGCCGCTCCTACGAGCAGTACTTC. Residues: CAWSRTGGRSYEQYF.

This rearrangement joins TRBV25-1 to TRBJ1-1, with TRBD1 as a possible D gene (5 bases). CDR1 and CDR2 (germline): MGHDK, SYGVNS. This CDR3 contains 14 residues. Trimming cost V 7 bases and J 6 bases, with 18 bases left between them. The CDR3 sequence: CASIAIGAGAEAFF. CDR3 nucleotide sequence: TGTGCCAGCATTGCAATAGGGGCTGGCGCTGAAGCTTTCTTT.

The table lists this clone with a few counts. The chain recombines TRBV6-5 with TRBJ2-1, with a possible D match to TRBD1 (6 bases). V was shortened by 0 bases and J by 12 bases, with 12 bases between the two germline ends. The length of the CDR3 is 13 residues. The germline CDR1 and CDR2 sequences are MNHEY and SVGAGI. CDR3 protein: CASSYSDSFGQFF. The CDR3, as DNA: TGTGCCAGCAGTTACTCGGACAGTTTCGGGCAGTTCTTC.

Only a few counts were recorded for this clone. The genes are TRBV5-6 and TRBJ2-7; D may correspond to TRBD1 or TRBD2 (5 bases each). CDR3 length equals 13 residues. V was cut by 4 bases and J by 1 base, with 9 bases left in between. Germline V CDR1 and CDR2: SGHDT, YYEEEE. CDR3 coding DNA: TGTGCCAGCAGCAGGGACGGATCCTACGAGCAGTACTTC. Its translation is CASSRDGSYEQYF.

This clone was found a few times. The chain carries TRBV7-9 and TRBJ2-3, with D perhaps TRBD1 (6 bases). There are 16 residues in the CDR3. Germline CDR1 is SEHNR and CDR2 is FQNEAQ (reference sequence). V lost 4 bases, J lost 0 bases, and 14 bases lay in between. CDR3 loop: CASSSDRSSSTDTQYF. CDR3 in DNA: TGTGCCAGCAGCTCCGACAGGTCCTCTAGCACAGATACGCAGTATTTT. The full variable domain, in which reference TRBV7-9 and TRBJ2-3 provide the parts outside the CDR3, is DTGVSQNPRHKITKRGQNVTFRCDPISEHNRLYWYRQTLGQGPEFLTYFQNEAQLEKSRLLSDRFSAERPKGSFSTLEIQRTEQGDSAMYLCASSSDRSSSTDTQYFGPGTRLTVL.

This clone was detected only a few times. The chain couples TRBV10-3 to TRBJ2-7; D remains ambiguous. The germline V and J ends were trimmed by 2 bases and 0 bases, with 2 bases remaining between them. The CDR3 has 12 amino acids. Germline CDR1 and CDR2: ENHRY and SYGVKD. The DNA for the CDR3 is TGTGCCATCAGTGAGATCTCCTACGAGCAGTACTTC. It translates to CAISEISYEQYF.

The chain employs TRBV30 and TRBJ2-7, with a weak D call TRBD2 (7 bases). V dropped 2 bases and J dropped 4 bases, with 12 bases sitting between them. The CDR3 extends over 13 amino acids. CDR1 is GTSNPN and CDR2 is SVGIG in the germline V gene (reference sequence). CDR3 nucleotides: TGTGCCTGGAGTTCGGGGGGCAGGTACGAGCAGTACTTC. It codes for CAWSSGGRYEQYF.